The 7 T cell receptor beta chains below come from one sample, sequenced in a study of response to subunit inactivated influenza vaccine. TCRdb itself ran the RT-PCR reads through MiXCR, one entry per CDR3 protein. The sample shows around 530,000 distinct CDR3 sequences, about an eighth of them seen only once. The input for sequencing was PBMCs from blood, taken on the day of vaccination. These receptors originate from a man aged 45 to 65 who received an inactivated influenza vaccine.

This clonotype occurred a few times. The chain recombines TRBV12-5 with TRBJ1-1; no reliable D call. This CDR3 region has 13 residues. The germline gives CDR1 LGHNT, CDR2 FRNRAP. V was shortened by 3 bases and J by 1 base, with 6 bases between the two germline ends. The CDR3 here is CASGFQSNTEAFF. Here the CDR3 DNA reads TGTGCTAGTGGTTTTCAGTCGAACACTGAAGCTTTCTTT.

This sequence joins TRBV5-6 and TRBJ1-2; 9 bases map to TRBD1. The CDR3 extends over 14 amino acids. Looked up from germline, CDR1 is SGHDT and CDR2 is YYEEEE. V shed 6 bases and J 4 bases; nucleotides not matched to a gene: 7. In nucleotides, the CDR3 is TGTGCCAGCACCCCTGGACAGGGGATCTATGGCTACACCTTC. As protein: CASTPGQGIYGYTF.

This chain uses TRBV27 with TRBJ2-7; 8 bases agree with TRBD2. Trimming cost V 5 bases and J 3 bases; bases outside gene matches: 6. Germline-derived CDR1 and CDR2 are MNHEY and SMNVEV (reference sequence). The CDR3 sequence is 14 residues long. The CDR3 region is CASSPAGDLYEQYF. CDR3 in DNA: TGTGCCAGCAGTCCAGCGGGGGACCTCTACGAGCAGTACTTC.

This clonotype was detected only once. V gene TRBV4-3 combines with J gene TRBJ2-7, with D maybe TRBD1 (5 bases). The ends were cut back, 1 base at V and 3 bases at J, with 10 bases in the middle. Germline lookup yields CDR1 LGHNA and CDR2 YSLEER. This CDR3 comprises 14 residues. The CDR3 loop reads CASSQVTGLYEQYF. In DNA form, the CDR3 reads TGCGCCAGCAGCCAAGTAACAGGCCTCTACGAGCAGTACTTC.

This sequence joins TRBV2 and TRBJ1-3; D uncertain. CDR1 is SNHLY and CDR2 is FYNNEI in the germline V gene. The CDR3 covers 14 residues. Deletions cut 3 bases from V and 4 bases from J, with 10 bases between. The CDR3 DNA sequence: TGTGCCAGCAGTGATTTTCAACTGGGAAACACCATATATTTT. Its translation is CASSDFQLGNTIYF.

The genes are TRBV9 and TRBJ1-2; D uncertain. Germline V gives CDR1 SGDLS, CDR2 YYNGEE. V lost 0 bases, J lost 0 bases, and 6 bases lay in between. The length of the CDR3 is 14 residues. CDR3 region: CASSVGQTNYGYTF. The CDR3 DNA reads as TGTGCCAGCAGCGTAGGGCAGACTAACTATGGCTACACCTTC.

This clonotype has more than one count but fewer than ten. The chain employs TRBV28 and TRBJ2-4; D is uncertain. V dropped 3 bases and J dropped 6 bases, with 24 bases sitting between them. The CDR3 is 18 residues long. Germline V CDR1 and CDR2: MDHEN, SYDVKM. CDR3 DNA sequence: TGTGCCAGCAGTTTTTTACTGTACGAGCGCGGAGACGCAAACATTCAGTACTTC. This gives the protein CASSFLLYERGDANIQYF.